The 29 T cell receptor beta chains below were found in one sample sequenced in a study of blood T cell repertoires in COVID-19. Using immunoSEQ multiplex PCR, the repertoire was profiled, and TCRdb retains in-frame clones only, with some absent. The sample lists about 180,000 clones; around 87% were seen once. The sample taken for sequencing was peripheral blood. The receptors here all came from a man in his forties with active or convalescent COVID-19.

Details on this clone: This same CDR3 is encoded by further DNA sequences in the sample. The chain employs TRBV5-6 and TRBJ1-4; no clear D gene. Germline loops: CDR1 SGHDT, CDR2 YYEEEE. The CDR3 has 14 amino acids. V lost 1 base and J 0 bases, leaving 4 bases between the germline ends. The CDR3 loop is CASSLSATNEKLFF. The CDR3 region has the DNA TGTGCCAGCAGCTTGAGCGCAACTAATGAAAAACTGTTTTTT.

This clone was seen only a few times. The chain links TRBV28 to TRBJ1-1; 11 bases are shared with TRBD1. Losses at the gene ends were 8 bases for V and 7 bases for J; bases not matched to a gene: 9. This CDR3 has 14 amino acids. The V gene's germline CDR1 is MDHEN and CDR2 SYDVKM. Here the CDR3 DNA reads TGTGCCAGCCGGACAGGGGGCTCCCCTGGTGAAGCTTTCTTT. It codes for CASRTGGSPGEAFF.

The chain employs TRBV29-1 and TRBJ1-1, with 9 bases lining up with TRBD1. V shed 8 bases and J 4 bases; nucleotides not matched to a gene: 8. The CDR3 is made up of 13 amino acids. CDR1 and CDR2 from the germline V gene are SQVTM and ANQGSEA. This chain's CDR3 is CSSVGTGLTEAFF. The CDR3 DNA is TGCAGCTCGGTGGGGACAGGGCTCACTGAAGCTTTCTTT. Using reference TRBV29-1 and TRBJ1-1 for the parts outside the CDR3, the full variable domain is SAVISQKPSRDICQRGTSLTIQCQVDSQVTMMFWYRQQPGQSLTLIATANQGSEATYESGFVIDKFPISRPNLTFSTLTVSNMSPEDSSIYLCSSVGTGLTEAFFGQGTRLTVV.

The J gene is TRBJ1-6, the V gene TRBV11-2, with D possibly matching TRBD1 (5 bases). Deletions cut 0 bases from V and 9 bases from J, with 12 bases between. The CDR3 spans 15 residues. Germline lookup yields CDR1 SGHAT and CDR2 FQNNGV. CDR3 loop: CASSLDPGFASPLHF. The DNA for the CDR3 is TGTGCCAGCAGCTTAGATCCAGGGTTCGCTTCACCCCTCCACTTT. The variable domain in full, completed from reference TRBV11-2 and TRBJ1-6, reads EAGVAQSPRYKIIEKRQSVAFWCNPISGHATLYWYQQILGQGPKLLIQFQNNGVVDDSQLPKDRFSAERLKGVDSTLKIQPAKLEDSAVYLCASSLDPGFASPLHFGNGTRLTVT.

The CDR3 DNA is TGTGCCAGCAGCCCAGAGGGACAGGGTGGGCATCAGCCCCAGCATTTT. Protein product: CASSPEGQGGHQPQHF. The rearrangement links TRBV4-2 to TRBJ1-5, with 9 bases matching TRBD1. V lost 4 bases to trimming and J lost 5 bases; unmatched junction nucleotides: 9. CDR3 length: 16 amino acids. Germline V gene lookup returns CDR1 LGHNA and CDR2 YNFKEQ.

J is TRBJ1-1 and V is TRBV27; possibly TRBD1 for D (5 bases). CDR1 MNHEY and CDR2 SMNVEV come from the germline V gene (reference sequence). This CDR3 is built from 14 residues. Trimming removed 6 bases from V and 1 base from J, with 12 bases in between. The CDR3 DNA follows: TGTGCCAGCAGACTGCAGGGAAGGAACACTGAAGCTTTCTTT. Its protein product is CASRLQGRNTEAFF.

This sequence joins TRBV7-2 and TRBJ2-3; a possible D gene is TRBD1 (6 bases). From germline, CDR1 is SGHTA and CDR2 FQGNSA. The CDR3 contains 16 residues. The V gene lost 5 bases and the J gene lost 3 bases, with 18 bases spanning the gap. CDR3 residues: CASSAPRGARTDTQYF. CDR3 bases: TGTGCCAGCAGCGCCCCCAGGGGAGCGAGGACAGATACGCAGTATTTT.

This chain links TRBV2 with TRBJ1-4; D perhaps matches TRBD1 (5 bases). Germline-derived CDR1 and CDR2 are SNHLY and FYNNEI. Trimming took off 4 bases at V and 3 bases at J, with 9 bases between the two ends. The CDR3 sequence is 14 residues long. The CDR3 region has the DNA TGTGCCAGCAGTGTTTTAGGGGCTAATGAAAAACTGTTTTTT. This gives the protein CASSVLGANEKLFF.

This chain links TRBV11-2 with TRBJ1-2, with D tentatively TRBD1 (5 bases). Trimming took off 5 bases at V and 4 bases at J, with 14 bases between the two ends. Germline values: CDR1 SGHAT, CDR2 FQNNGV. CDR3 length: 14 residues. The chain's CDR3 is CASSPGQGSYGYTF. The CDR3 DNA follows: TGTGCCAGCAGCCCAGGGCAGGGTTCCTATGGCTACACCTTC.

The CDR3 sequence: CASSVGTGSHSPLHF. CDR3 sequence (DNA): TGTGCCAGCAGCGTAGGGACAGGGTCCCATTCACCCCTCCACTTT. This chain connects TRBV9 to TRBJ1-6, with 8 bases lining up with TRBD1. The trim removed 0 bases at V and 8 bases at J, leaving 4 bases unmatched. The CDR3 runs 15 residues. Germline V gives CDR1 SGDLS, CDR2 YYNGEE.

This clone was observed a few times. V is TRBV9 and J is TRBJ2-3, with 10 bases lining up with TRBD2. This CDR3 is built from 17 residues. Trimming cost V 0 bases and J 5 bases; bases outside gene matches: 9. Per germline, CDR1 SGDLS and CDR2 YYNGEE. CDR3 DNA: TGTGCCAGCAGCGTAGTCCCAGCGGGGGGGCGCGTAGATACGCAGTATTTT. Encoded protein: CASSVVPAGGRVDTQYF.

The chain links TRBV6-5 to TRBJ1-1; D is perhaps TRBD1 (6 bases). The germline CDR1 and CDR2 sequences are MNHEY and SVGAGI. Trimming left V 0 bases short and J 11 bases short, with 16 bases between. CDR3 length equals 14 residues. Here the CDR3 DNA reads TGTGCCAGCAGTTACTCGAGAGGGGCAGGGGAGGCTTTCTTT. Its protein is CASSYSRGAGEAFF.

The rearrangement uses TRBV28 and TRBJ2-1; D not resolved. In germline, CDR1 is MDHEN, CDR2 SYDVKM. V shed 6 bases and J shed 9 bases, with 12 bases lying between them. The CDR3 length is 12 residues. CDR3 bases: TGTGCCAGCAGCTCCCAACCCAGTGAGCAGTTCTTC. The encoded protein is CASSSQPSEQFF.

The V gene is TRBV28, the J gene TRBJ2-1; D perhaps matches TRBD2 (6 bases). This CDR3 comprises 13 residues. V was trimmed by 11 bases and J by 14 bases, leaving 25 bases between them. Germline CDR1 MDHEN, CDR2 SYDVKM. The CDR3 DNA reads TGTGCCTCCACTGGGGGTCAGGCTAGGAGGGAGTTCTTC. It codes for CASTGGQARREFF.

The rearrangement uses TRBV5-1 and TRBJ2-5; TRBD2 agrees at 8 bases. With 0 bases clipped from V and 2 bases from J, the junction kept 6 bases outside the gene matches. CDR1 and CDR2 from the germline V gene are SGHRS and YFSETQ. The CDR3 is made up of 16 amino acids. CDR3 in amino acids: CASSLAGGITQETQYF. Written as DNA, the CDR3 is TGCGCCAGCAGCTTGGCGGGGGGGATAACGCAAGAGACCCAGTACTTC.

The chain combines TRBV12-3 or TRBV12-4 with TRBJ2-7, with D possibly TRBD2 on 5 matching bases. Deletions cut 5 bases from V and 2 bases from J, with 10 bases between. The CDR3 extends over 13 amino acids. The CDR3 DNA reads TGTGCCAGCAGTCCCCCGGGGACCTACGAGCAGTACTTC. Amino acids: CASSPPGTYEQYF.

This clone has only a few counts. The chain has TRBV2 and TRBJ2-5; 7 nucleotides agree with TRBD1. The CDR3 loop spans 14 amino acids. Unmatched junction bases numbered 7, after V lost 7 bases and J lost 2 bases. Per germline, CDR1 SNHLY and CDR2 FYNNEI. CDR3 sequence: CASTSDRFQETQYF. CDR3 DNA sequence: TGTGCCAGCACCTCGGACAGGTTTCAAGAGACCCAGTACTTC.

This chain joins TRBV7-3 and TRBJ2-3; TRBD1 matches 8 bases. Germline lookup yields CDR1 SGHTA and CDR2 FQGTGA. The CDR3 length is 15 residues. V lost 5 bases to trimming and J lost 2 bases; unmatched junction nucleotides: 6. CDR3: CASSTDRAHTDTQYF. CDR3 DNA: TGTGCCAGCAGCACGGACAGGGCCCACACAGATACGCAGTATTTT. Full variable domain (rest looked up from reference TRBV7-3 and TRBJ2-3): GAGVSQTPSNKVTEKGKYVELRCDPISGHTALYWYRQSLGQGPEFLIYFQGTGAADDSGLPNDRFFAVRPEGSVSTLKIQRTERGDSAVYLCASSTDRAHTDTQYFGPGTRLTVL.

The chain combines TRBV7-8 with TRBJ1-2, with TRBD1 identical over 8 bases. This CDR3 comprises 15 residues. Germline-derived CDR1 and CDR2 are SGHVS and FQNEAQ. The J segment lost 4 bases and the V segment lost 2 bases, leaving 6 bases of the junction unmatched. CDR3 coding DNA: TGTGCCAGCAGCTTAACTGGACAGGGAGCCTATGGCTACACCTTC. It is translated as CASSLTGQGAYGYTF.

This chain connects TRBV5-8 to TRBJ1-2, with 9 bases identical to TRBD1. The length of the CDR3 is 14 residues. V shed 4 bases, J shed 4 bases, and the junction held 5 bases outside the gene matches. CDR1 is SGHTS and CDR2 is YDEGEE in the germline V gene. The CDR3 reads CASSRGTGIYGYTF. DNA for the CDR3: TGTGCCAGCAGCCGCGGGACAGGGATCTATGGCTACACCTTC.

CDR3 DNA: TGTGCCAGCACCCCTCCTACAGGGGACGCTTTCTTT. Protein: CASTPPTGDAFF. This chain connects TRBV6-5 to TRBJ1-1, with TRBD1 matching 7 bases. Germline V CDR1 and CDR2: MNHEY, SVGAGI. V lost 7 bases and J lost 11; bases outside the gene matches: 10. This CDR3 spans 12 amino acids.

This clone was recorded once. The chain recombines TRBV7-2 with TRBJ1-2; D may be TRBD1 (5 bases). With 1 base removed from V and 0 bases from J, the gap between germline ends came to 12 bases. CDR1 is SGHTA, CDR2 FQGNSA, per germline. The CDR3 runs to 16 residues. The CDR3 nucleotides read TGTGCCAGCAGCTTAGTCGGCGGGGCTACTAACTATGGCTACACCTTC. Translating it yields CASSLVGGATNYGYTF.

The V gene is TRBV7-3, the J gene TRBJ2-6, with D possibly being TRBD1 (5 bases). The germline gives CDR1 SGHTA, CDR2 FQGTGA. The CDR3 is 16 amino acids. With 5 bases removed from V and 4 bases from J, the gap between germline ends came to 15 bases. The CDR3 region has the DNA TGTGCCAGCAGCCAGAATCAGGGCTACGGGGCCAACGTCCTGACTTTC. Translating gives CASSQNQGYGANVLTF. The complete variable domain, with remaining parts taken from reference TRBV7-3 and TRBJ2-6, reads GAGVSQTPSNKVTEKGKYVELRCDPISGHTALYWYRQSLGQGPEFLIYFQGTGAADDSGLPNDRFFAVRPEGSVSTLKIQRTERGDSAVYLCASSQNQGYGANVLTFGAGSRLTVL.

This chain joins TRBV5-5 and TRBJ2-3; TRBD1 aligns across 7 bases. CDR1 and CDR2 from the germline V gene are SGHKS and YYEKEE (reference sequence). The V gene end was trimmed by 3 bases and the J gene end by 1 base; junction bases not matched to a gene: 2. The CDR3 loop spans 14 amino acids. The CDR3 is CASSWGTGTDTQYF. DNA of the CDR3: TGTGCCAGCAGCTGGGGGACAGGCACAGATACGCAGTATTTT.

The chain is built from TRBV5-6 and TRBJ1-1; a possible D gene is TRBD1 (5 bases). V was shortened by 0 bases and J by 10 bases, with 10 bases between the two germline ends. CDR3 length equals 12 residues. Germline CDR1 SGHDT, CDR2 YYEEEE. CDR3 region: CASSLGQNRAFF. The CDR3 region has the DNA TGTGCCAGCAGCTTGGGACAGAATCGAGCTTTCTTT.

CDR3 sequence reads: CASSSGQGMTEAFF. Here the CDR3 DNA reads TGCGCCAGCAGCTCGGGACAGGGGATGACTGAAGCTTTCTTT. The gene calls are TRBV5-1 and TRBJ1-1; 10 positions match TRBD1. This CDR3 region has 14 residues. The trim removed 3 bases at V and 5 bases at J, leaving 4 bases unmatched. CDR1 SGHRS and CDR2 YFSETQ come from the germline V gene.

This CDR3 reads CASRIRGGPNQPQHF. The CDR3 coding sequence is TGTGCCAGTAGGATCCGAGGGGGCCCCAATCAGCCCCAGCATTTT. The genes are TRBV19 and TRBJ1-5; the match to TRBD1 covers 7 bases. Germline CDR1 LNHDA, CDR2 SQIVND (reference sequence). This CDR3 contains 15 residues. V shed 6 bases and J 3 bases; nucleotides not matched to a gene: 8.

The V gene is TRBV4-1, the J gene TRBJ2-2, with 7 bases lining up with TRBD1. J was trimmed by 2 bases and V by 3 bases; bases with no gene match: 15. The V gene's germline CDR1 is MGHRA and CDR2 YSYEKL. This CDR3 spans 19 amino acids. The CDR3 reads CASSHFPSGKGGNTGELFF. The DNA of the CDR3 is TGCGCCAGCAGCCATTTTCCTTCGGGGAAAGGGGGCAACACCGGGGAGCTGTTTTTT.

This rearrangement joins TRBV7-2 to TRBJ1-2; TRBD1 might be the D (6 bases). The length of the CDR3 is 14 residues. V was shortened by 1 base and J by 7 bases, with 13 bases between the two germline ends. CDR1 is SGHTA and CDR2 is FQGNSA in the germline V gene. The chain's CDR3 is CASSLVHQGLGYTF. DNA of the CDR3: TGTGCCAGCAGCTTAGTTCATCAGGGGCTTGGCTACACCTTC.